Reported below is one TCR beta chain. No antigen is known for it. This record belongs to a study of cytomegalovirus exposure and HLA in healthy donors. Study information: Per a later analysis, the 666 first-cohort and 120 validation repertoires shared one platform.

V lost 7 bases, J lost 3 bases, and 9 bases stayed unmatched. The CDR3 runs 15 residues. The germline V gene encodes CDR1 SEHNR and CDR2 FQNEAQ (reference sequence). Data came from immunoSEQ multiplex PCR; TCRdb stores just in-frame clones and leaves some out. The sample records about 56,000 clones, 90% to 96% being singletons. Notes on the study in general: A classifier reportedly called cytomegalovirus status with high sensitivity and specificity.

Separate from the approximately 670-subject first cohort, the roughly 120-subject validation cohort was the one that the donors belonged to. The V gene is TRBV7-9, the J gene TRBJ1-3; 7 positions match TRBD1. Sample: PBMCs. The origin of this receptor is a woman younger than 35 in good health and CMV-seronegative. CDR3: CASIADRARGNTIYF. Written as DNA, the CDR3 is TGTGCCAGCATCGCCGACAGGGCCCGTGGAAACACCATATATTTT.